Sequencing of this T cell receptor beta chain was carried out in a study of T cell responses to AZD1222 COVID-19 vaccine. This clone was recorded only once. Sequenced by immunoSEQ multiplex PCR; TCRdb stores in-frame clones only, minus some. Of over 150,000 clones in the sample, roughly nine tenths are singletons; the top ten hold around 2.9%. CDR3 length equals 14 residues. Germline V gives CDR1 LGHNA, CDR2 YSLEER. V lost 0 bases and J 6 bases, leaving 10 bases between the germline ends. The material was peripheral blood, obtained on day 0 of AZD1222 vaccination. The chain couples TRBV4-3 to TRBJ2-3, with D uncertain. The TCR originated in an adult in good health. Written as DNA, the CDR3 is TGCGCCAGCAGCCAAGAACCTGGTGGTGATACGCAGTATTTT. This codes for CASSQEPGGDTQYF.